The source of this T cell receptor (beta chain) is a study of blood T cell repertoires in COVID-19. Study overall: Specimens from acute and convalescent COVID-19 originated in the United States, Italy and Spain. In each case, the material was cDNA or gDNA derived from T cells, B-cell-depleted T cells, or PBMCs.

In the original analysis: Nucleated cell number was recorded as an estimate derived from reference gene primer amplification. Generated by immunoSEQ multiplex PCR, the TCRdb table keeps only in-frame clones and is missing some. V and J calls and clone size follow that table, whereas D and trimming were derived from the DNA. The table has about 140,000 clones, 80% seen once; the top ten hold about 5%. The sequence derives from a woman in her 50s with acute or convalescent COVID-19. Material: peripheral blood.

The CDR3 nucleotides read TGTGCCAGCATCCCGGACAGAAACTATGGCTACACCTTC. Translation: CASIPDRNYGYTF. This rearrangement joins TRBV28 to TRBJ1-2, with a tentative D call TRBD1 (6 bases). This CDR3 has 13 amino acids. CDR1 is MDHEN and CDR2 is SYDVKM in the germline V gene. Trimming stripped 7 bases from V and 2 bases from J, with 11 bases between.